A selection of T cell receptor beta chains follows, all from one sample in a study of T cells after posttransplantation cyclophosphamide. The table came from immunoSEQ multiplex PCR; TCRdb's copy has only in-frame clones and leaves some out. This sample comprises about 24,000 clones, none seen once only. The sequencing input was PBMCs. The receptors derive from a woman in her sixties or seventies in good health, CMV-negative, and a related stem cell transplant donor. Both conserved end residues are part of each CDR3.

V gene	J gene	CDR3 protein
TRBV19	TRBJ2-3	CASSIPTSGGSDTQYF
TRBV7-2	TRBJ2-4	CASSLPLRDTKNIQYF
TRBV5-1	TRBJ1-1	CASSLGGDTEAFF
TRBV29-1	TRBJ2-5	CSVGSETQYF
TRBV7-2	TRBJ2-7	CASSASGGRSYEQYF
TRBV28	TRBJ1-5	CASSPRQGQGLQPQHF
TRBV5-4	TRBJ2-2	CASSYIAGGNTGELFF
TRBV6-4	TRBJ2-3	CASSESAGGPDTQYF
TRBV6-6	TRBJ2-5	CASSRDRVGVETQYF
TRBV11-1	TRBJ1-1	CASSSTRGKVVSNTEAFF
TRBV4-3	TRBJ2-3	CASSLGTGGTDTQYF
TRBV7-2	TRBJ2-7	CASSSYATSGSAYEQYF
TRBV7-9	TRBJ2-2	CASSLPGQGSTGELFF
TRBV6-5	TRBJ2-7	CASSYGGTRLYEQYF
TRBV9	TRBJ2-2	CASRRTSDTGELFF
TRBV6-5	TRBJ2-2	CASRERGLLTGELFF
TRBV4-2	TRBJ2-7	CASSPKDGPGDEQYF
TRBV14	TRBJ1-4	CASSQGTGMGQKLFF
TRBV6-1	TRBJ1-2	CASSDLWTAYYGYTF
TRBV9	TRBJ2-5	CASSARGGSETQYF
TRBV5-1	TRBJ1-1	CASSLATSGSKGEAFF
TRBV4-1	TRBJ1-2	CAFPGQRDYGYTF
TRBV4-2	TRBJ2-3	CASSPRDRGGDTQYF
TRBV27	TRBJ2-1	CASSLASSYNEQFF
TRBV20-1	TRBJ1-1	CSSPPSLF
TRBV7-3	TRBJ2-1	CASSLTGTAYNEQFF
TRBV5-1	TRBJ2-1	CASSLEGLAGNEQFF
TRBV27	TRBJ2-2	CASSYYSNTGELFF
TRBV6-6	TRBJ2-5	CASSTRASTQYF
TRBV27	TRBJ2-7	CASRPGTSSSYEQYF
TRBV5-6	TRBJ1-6	CASSQGNNSPLHF